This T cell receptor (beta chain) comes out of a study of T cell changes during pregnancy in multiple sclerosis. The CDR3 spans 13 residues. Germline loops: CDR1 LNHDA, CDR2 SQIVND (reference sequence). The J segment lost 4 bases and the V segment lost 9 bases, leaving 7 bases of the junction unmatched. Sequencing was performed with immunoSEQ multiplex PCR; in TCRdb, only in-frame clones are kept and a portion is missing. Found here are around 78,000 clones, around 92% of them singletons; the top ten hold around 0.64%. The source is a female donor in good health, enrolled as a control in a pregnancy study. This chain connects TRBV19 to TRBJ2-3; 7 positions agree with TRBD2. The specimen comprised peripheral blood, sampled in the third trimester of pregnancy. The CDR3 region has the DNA TGTGCCAGCCGAGGACTAGGAGCAGATACGCAGTATTTT. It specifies CASRGLGADTQYF.